The TCR beta chain described here comes from a study of blood T cell repertoires in COVID-19. The CDR3 is 11 amino acids. The germline CDR1 and CDR2 sequences are MNHEY and SMNVEV (reference sequence). This clone was recorded a few times. Some clones are missing from TCRdb's copy, which holds only in-frame ones; the method was immunoSEQ multiplex PCR. The sample gives under 200,000 clones, roughly nine tenths of which show up once; around 0.5% is in the top ten. The V and J genes are TRBV27 and TRBJ2-3, with 8 nucleotides matching TRBD2. Sequencing was carried out using peripheral blood. This TCR derives from a man over 45 with acute or convalescent COVID-19. The CDR3 region has the DNA TGTGCTAGCGGGGAGACAGATACGCAGTATTTT. Protein product: CASGETDTQYF.